The 32 T cell receptor beta chains given below trace back to one sample, sequenced in a study of radiotherapy plus CTLA-4 blockade in lung cancer. Profiling relied on immunoSEQ multiplex PCR, and the TCRdb table lists in-frame clones only, not all of them. The sample includes approximately 83,000 clones, under 80% seen only once; the top ten take approximately 3.8%. Sequencing used peripheral blood, obtained from a patient treated with radiotherapy plus ipilimumab. The receptor source for this set is a human donor with non-small cell lung cancer who had a partial response to radiotherapy plus ipilimumab. Some clones in this sample may be carry-over from other donors' samples.

This clone was recorded a few times. The chain's CDR3 is CASSSPTLWEGGQEQYF. As DNA, the CDR3 is TGTGCCAGCAGTTCACCCACACTGTGGGAAGGGGGACAAGAGCAGTACTTC. The chain combines TRBV28 with TRBJ2-7; D may be TRBD1 (6 bases). The CDR3 covers 17 residues. Germline CDR1 MDHEN, CDR2 SYDVKM. The V end lost 4 bases, the J end lost 7 bases, and 26 bases lay between the germline ends.

This chain connects TRBV5-5 to TRBJ2-7, with D possibly matching TRBD2 (5 bases). The CDR3 has 15 residues. V was clipped by 4 bases and J by 3 bases, with 17 bases between them. Germline V gives CDR1 SGHKS, CDR2 YYEKEE (reference sequence). The CDR3 reads CASSQSNPGGYEQYF. The CDR3 DNA is TGTGCCAGCAGCCAGAGCAACCCTGGAGGCTACGAGCAGTACTTC.

This chain joins TRBV28 and TRBJ2-2; D not resolved. The V end lost 3 bases, the J end lost 6 bases, and 8 bases lay between the germline ends. The CDR3 length is 13 residues. The V gene's germline CDR1 is MDHEN and CDR2 SYDVKM. The CDR3 sequence is CASSFPNSGELFF. DNA for the CDR3: TGTGCCAGCAGTTTCCCAAATTCCGGGGAGCTGTTTTTT.

V gene TRBV4-2 combines with J gene TRBJ2-3; 12 bases line up with TRBD2. The V segment lost 4 bases and the J segment 2 bases; nucleotides outside the gene matches: 10. The CDR3 spans 18 residues. Germline CDR1 reads LGHNA; CDR2 reads YNFKEQ. CDR3 nucleotides: TGTGCCAGCAGCCGCCTGGGAACTAGCGGGGGGACCACAGATACGCAGTATTTT. Encoded protein: CASSRLGTSGGTTDTQYF.

The rearrangement links TRBV7-9 to TRBJ1-2, with 8 bases that match TRBD1. V trimming: 2 bases; J trimming: 8 bases; junction bases outside the gene matches: 10. The CDR3 totals 15 residues. Per germline, CDR1 SEHNR and CDR2 FQNEAQ (reference sequence). CDR3 sequence reads: CASSLLRQGAGGYTF. DNA of the CDR3: TGTGCCAGCAGCTTATTGCGGCAGGGGGCTGGAGGCTACACCTTC.

The chain links TRBV11-2 to TRBJ2-1; possibly TRBD2 for D (6 bases). The CDR3 consists of 14 residues. The germline V and J ends were trimmed by 1 base and 9 bases, with 13 bases remaining between them. CDR1 and CDR2 from the germline V gene are SGHAT and FQNNGV. CDR3 amino acids: CASSLVEAGREQFF. CDR3 nucleotide sequence: TGTGCCAGCAGCTTAGTTGAGGCGGGGCGTGAGCAGTTCTTC.

This sequence joins TRBV5-1 and TRBJ1-2; 9 bases are a match to TRBD1. The V gene end was trimmed by 0 bases and the J gene end by 0 bases; junction bases not matched to a gene: 3. Germline V CDR1 and CDR2: SGHRS, YFSETQ. This CDR3 has 16 residues. The CDR3, as DNA: TGCGCCAGCAGCTTGGAGGGACAGGGACCTAACTATGGCTACACCTTC. Protein: CASSLEGQGPNYGYTF.

This sequence joins TRBV19 and TRBJ1-2, with no clear D. Germline V gene lookup returns CDR1 LNHDA and CDR2 SQIVND (reference sequence). This CDR3 has 11 residues. Deletions cut 3 bases from V and 6 bases from J, with 5 bases between. Here the CDR3 DNA reads TGTGCCAGTAGTATGGAGAATGGCTACACCTTC. It specifies CASSMENGYTF.

The chain couples TRBV9 to TRBJ1-4; D is perhaps TRBD1 (6 bases). Looked up from germline, CDR1 is SGDLS and CDR2 is YYNGEE. The CDR3 has 14 amino acids. V lost 2 bases and J 1 base, leaving 6 bases between the germline ends. The CDR3 region is CASSVRGTNEKLFF. CDR3 nucleotides: TGTGCCAGCAGCGTCAGGGGAACTAATGAAAAACTGTTTTTT.

J is TRBJ1-2 and V is TRBV4-1; D possibly corresponds to TRBD1 (6 bases). Germline lookup yields CDR1 MGHRA and CDR2 YSYEKL. V lost 1 base, J lost 3 bases, and 15 bases lay in between. The length of the CDR3 is 16 residues. CDR3 residues: CASSQASFNRDYGYTF. The CDR3 coding sequence is TGCGCCAGCAGCCAAGCTTCGTTTAACAGGGACTATGGCTACACCTTC.

The V gene is TRBV19, the J gene TRBJ2-7; the match to TRBD2 covers 12 bases. The CDR3 is made up of 14 amino acids. V was pared by 4 bases and J by 6 bases, with 4 bases of the junction left unmatched. Germline CDR1 reads LNHDA; CDR2 reads SQIVND (reference sequence). CDR3 region: CASSRLAGVPEQYF. The CDR3 DNA reads as TGTGCCAGTAGTAGACTAGCGGGAGTTCCCGAGCAGTACTTC.

The chain carries TRBV4-3 and TRBJ1-6; D gene unclear. The V gene lost 0 bases and the J gene lost 7 bases, with 7 bases spanning the gap. The CDR3 runs to 14 residues. Germline-derived CDR1 and CDR2 are LGHNA and YSLEER. CDR3 DNA sequence: TGCGCCAGCAGCCAAGATCTTAGAAATTCACCCCTCCACTTT. As protein: CASSQDLRNSPLHF.

The count of this clone is one. The chain is built from TRBV6-5 and TRBJ1-6; 7 bases are shared with TRBD1. Trimming took 7 bases from V and 8 from J; bases not matched to a gene: 8. The length of the CDR3 is 14 residues. Germline V lookup: CDR1 MNHEY, CDR2 SVGAGI. Written as DNA, the CDR3 is TGTGCCAGCACTGGCCCCGGGACAGATTCACCCCTCCACTTT. It specifies CASTGPGTDSPLHF.

The chain employs TRBV4-3 and TRBJ2-2, with TRBD2 as a possible D gene (5 bases). V was clipped by 4 bases and J by 8 bases, with 17 bases between them. CDR1 is LGHNA, CDR2 YSLEER, per germline. This CDR3 contains 15 residues. The CDR3 DNA reads as TGCGCCAGCAGCCCCAATTTATCGGGGTCGGGGGAGCTGTTTTTT. Translated: CASSPNLSGSGELFF.

V is TRBV6-5 and J is TRBJ2-1; 9 nucleotides match TRBD1. The CDR3 sequence is 16 residues long. V lost 2 bases and J lost 5; bases outside the gene matches: 7. CDR1 is MNHEY, CDR2 SVGAGI, per germline. CDR3 nucleotide sequence: TGTGCCAGCAGTTACGCAACGGGACAGGGCCACAATGAGCAGTTCTTC. It translates to CASSYATGQGHNEQFF.

The gene calls are TRBV6-6 and TRBJ2-3, with TRBD1 matching over 12 bases. J was trimmed by 4 bases and V by 5 bases; bases with no gene match: 7. The germline V gene encodes CDR1 MNHNY and CDR2 SVGAGI (reference sequence). The CDR3 has 16 residues. CDR3 in amino acids: CASSGGTGGNPDTQYF. CDR3 coding DNA: TGTGCCAGCAGTGGCGGGACAGGGGGCAATCCAGATACGCAGTATTTT.

V and J are TRBV6-1 and TRBJ2-7; 7 nucleotides agree with TRBD1. Germline V lookup: CDR1 MNHNS, CDR2 SASEGT. V was clipped by 5 bases and J by 4 bases; unmatched bases: 8. CDR3 length: 14 residues. The chain's CDR3 is CASSRTPQGYEQYF. CDR3 nucleotide sequence: TGTGCCAGCAGTCGAACCCCACAGGGGTACGAGCAGTACTTC.

The CDR3 sequence: CASSVGGGRAQETQYF. For the CDR3, the DNA is TGTGCCAGCAGCGTAGGGGGAGGGAGGGCCCAAGAGACCCAGTACTTC. This chain connects TRBV9 to TRBJ2-5; TRBD2 matches at 7 bases. The CDR3 totals 16 residues. Germline CDR1 is SGDLS and CDR2 is YYNGEE. V lost 0 bases, J lost 1 base, and 6 bases stayed unmatched. Using reference TRBV9 and TRBJ2-5 for the parts outside the CDR3, the full variable domain is DSGVTQTPKHLITATGQRVTLRCSPRSGDLSVYWYQQSLDQGLQFLIQYYNGEERAKGNILERFSAQQFPDLHSELNLSSLELGDSALYFCASSVGGGRAQETQYFGPGTRLLVL.

The V and J genes are TRBV5-6 and TRBJ1-1; D gene unclear. The CDR3 totals 12 residues. V lost 8 bases to trimming and J lost 7 bases, with 15 bases between them. Germline loops: CDR1 SGHDT, CDR2 YYEEEE. The CDR3 protein is CASRRYLGEAFF. In nucleotides, the CDR3 is TGTGCCAGTCGGCGGTATCTGGGTGAAGCTTTCTTT.

The chain is built from TRBV6-6 and TRBJ1-2, with TRBD1 identical over 7 bases. CDR1 and CDR2 (germline): MNHNY, SVGAGI (reference sequence). Trimming removed 6 bases from V and 2 bases from J; junction bases left unmatched: 3. The CDR3 contains 13 residues. CDR3 residues: CASRDRTNYGYTF. As DNA, the CDR3 is TGTGCCAGCAGGGACAGGACCAACTATGGCTACACCTTC.

The chain has TRBV6-5 and TRBJ1-2; D is unresolved. Germline assignment: CDR1 MNHEY and CDR2 SVGAGI. This CDR3 has 13 residues. Trimming pared 2 bases from V and 4 bases from J, leaving 8 bases between. The CDR3, as DNA: TGTGCCAGCAGTTACGAGTCCGCCTATGGCTACACCTTC. This encodes CASSYESAYGYTF.

V is TRBV7-6 and J is TRBJ2-5; D is possibly TRBD1 (5 bases). CDR1 SGHVS and CDR2 FNYEAQ come from the germline V gene. Trimming removed 5 bases from V and 3 bases from J, with 13 bases in between. The length of the CDR3 is 14 residues. DNA for the CDR3: TGTGCCAGCAGCCCCCTGGGGCAGAAAGAGACCCAGTACTTC. This codes for CASSPLGQKETQYF.

CDR3 region: CASSQDLGLAGYNEQFF. The CDR3 DNA reads TGCGCCAGCAGCCAAGATCTCGGGCTAGCGGGGTACAATGAGCAGTTCTTC. The chain uses TRBV4-1 and TRBJ2-1, with TRBD2 matching over 9 bases. The CDR3 is made up of 17 amino acids. J gave up 4 bases and V 0 bases, and 7 bases lay outside the gene matches. Germline CDR1 is MGHRA and CDR2 is YSYEKL.

V usage is TRBV9 and J usage is TRBJ2-5; tentative D call: TRBD2 (6 bases). Trimming removed 0 bases from V and 1 base from J, with 10 bases in between. Germline lookup yields CDR1 SGDLS and CDR2 YYNGEE. The CDR3 contains 15 residues. CDR3 bases: TGTGCCAGCAGCGTAGGTAGCGGCGTCCAAGAGACCCAGTACTTC. Its protein is CASSVGSGVQETQYF.

The rearrangement uses TRBV19 and TRBJ2-1, with D maybe TRBD1 (5 bases). CDR1 and CDR2 (germline): LNHDA, SQIVND (reference sequence). V shed 5 bases and J shed 6 bases, with 14 bases lying between them. The CDR3 consists of 14 residues. The CDR3 coding sequence is TGTGCCAGTAGTCTCCTTAGAGACAGCAATGAGCAGTTCTTC. It yields the protein CASSLLRDSNEQFF. Drawing the rest from reference TRBV19 and TRBJ2-1, the complete variable domain is DGGITQSPKYLFRKEGQNVTLSCEQNLNHDAMYWYRQDPGQGLRLIYYSQIVNDFQKGDIAEGYSVSREKKESFPLTVTSAQKNPTAFYLCASSLLRDSNEQFFGPGTRLTVL.

This clone appeared a single time. The chain has TRBV19 and TRBJ1-1; tentative D call: TRBD1 (6 bases). This CDR3 is built from 15 residues. In germline, CDR1 is LNHDA, CDR2 SQIVND (reference sequence). The V end lost 6 bases, the J end lost 1 base, and 15 bases lay between the germline ends. In DNA, the CDR3 is TGTGCCAGTAGGGGAACGACAGGCCGGAACACTGAAGCTTTCTTT. Protein sequence: CASRGTTGRNTEAFF.

The chain couples TRBV10-2 to TRBJ2-6, with D possibly matching TRBD2 (6 bases). Deletions cut 3 bases from V and 0 bases from J, with 6 bases between. This CDR3 spans 15 amino acids. Germline V CDR1 and CDR2: WSHSY, SAAADI. In nucleotides, the CDR3 is TGCGCCAGCAGTGAAGCGGGCTCTGGGGCCAACGTCCTGACTTTC. Protein: CASSEAGSGANVLTF.

This clone has only a few counts. Here the CDR3 reads CASSLPRRGRGEQYF. CDR3 DNA sequence: TGTGCCAGCAGCTTACCCCGCAGGGGGCGTGGCGAGCAGTACTTC. This chain uses TRBV11-2 with TRBJ2-7, with 8 nucleotides matching TRBD1. J lost 6 bases, V lost 2 bases, and 9 bases had no gene match. This CDR3 spans 15 amino acids. The germline V gene encodes CDR1 SGHAT and CDR2 FQNNGV.

This chain joins TRBV4-3 and TRBJ2-5; D not resolved. Germline CDR1 reads LGHNA; CDR2 reads YSLEER. Trimming cost V 0 bases and J 9 bases, with 14 bases left between them. The length of the CDR3 is 14 residues. CDR3 sequence: CASSQEAQLRAQYF. CDR3 DNA: TGCGCCAGCAGCCAAGAAGCTCAGCTACGGGCCCAGTACTTC.

The chain joins TRBV29-1 to TRBJ2-5; TRBD2 matches 8 bases. J was trimmed by 5 bases and V by 4 bases; bases with no gene match: 6. The CDR3 length is 13 residues. Germline loops: CDR1 SQVTM, CDR2 ANQGSEA. DNA of the CDR3: TGCAGCGTTGGTTCGGGGGGGGGTGAGACCCAGTACTTC. As protein: CSVGSGGGETQYF.

The J gene is TRBJ1-5, the V gene TRBV6-1, with 7 bases aligning to TRBD1. In germline, CDR1 is MNHNS, CDR2 SASEGT. The CDR3 consists of 14 residues. J was trimmed by 8 bases and V by 5 bases; bases with no gene match: 9. CDR3 residues: CASSYQGQKEPQHF. The CDR3, as DNA: TGTGCCAGCAGTTATCAGGGACAGAAGGAGCCCCAGCATTTT.

This clone has a handful of counts. The CDR3 bases are TGTGCCAGCAGCCTGCTAAGGGGCTTTGGGGATGAAGAGACCCAGTACTTC. This encodes CASSLLRGFGDEETQYF. The chain has TRBV7-9 and TRBJ2-5; D is possibly TRBD1 (5 bases). The CDR3 covers 17 residues. CDR1 is SEHNR and CDR2 is FQNEAQ in the germline V gene (reference sequence). V was trimmed by 5 bases and J by 3 bases, leaving 22 bases between them.